This T cell receptor beta chain appears in the sequencing data of a study of T cell responses to AZD1222 COVID-19 vaccine. Findings of the study overall: Once two AZD1222 doses were given, Spike-specific TCR breadth and depth went up. Females made up more of the donors, who were largely white British, and clonal diversity may have come out too low.

About this clone: No antigen is known for it.

Germline CDR1 and CDR2: MGHRA and YSYEKL. This CDR3 is 17 amino acids long. J gave up 10 bases and V 0 bases, and 11 bases lay outside the gene matches. Using immunoSEQ multiplex PCR, the repertoire was profiled, and TCRdb retains in-frame clones only, with some absent. The repertoire holds about 94,000 clones, with over 75% as singletons. Sample: peripheral blood, taken 28 days after the second AZD1222 dose. The TCR comes from an adult who received the AZD1222 COVID-19 vaccine. V and J are TRBV4-1 and TRBJ1-6, with 8 bases matching TRBD1. CDR3 nucleotide sequence: TGCGCCAGCAGCCAAGATCATGTGACAGGGGTACGGTCACCCCTCCACTTT. It yields the protein CASSQDHVTGVRSPLHF.